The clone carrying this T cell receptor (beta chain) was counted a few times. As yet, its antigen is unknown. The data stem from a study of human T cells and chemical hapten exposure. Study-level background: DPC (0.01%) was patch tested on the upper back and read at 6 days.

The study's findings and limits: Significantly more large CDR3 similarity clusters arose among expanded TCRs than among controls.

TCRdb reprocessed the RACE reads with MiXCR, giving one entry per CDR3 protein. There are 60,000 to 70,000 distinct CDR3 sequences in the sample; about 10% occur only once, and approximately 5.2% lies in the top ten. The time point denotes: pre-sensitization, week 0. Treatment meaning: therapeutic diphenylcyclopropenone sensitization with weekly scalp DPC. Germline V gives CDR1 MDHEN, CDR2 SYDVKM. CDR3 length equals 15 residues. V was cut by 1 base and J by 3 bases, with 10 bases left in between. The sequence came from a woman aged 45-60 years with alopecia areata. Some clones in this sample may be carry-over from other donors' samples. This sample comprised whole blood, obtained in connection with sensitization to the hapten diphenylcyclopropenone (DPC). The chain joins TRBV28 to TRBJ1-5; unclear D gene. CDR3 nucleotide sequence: TGTGCCAGCAGTTTATACCGGGGTACCAATCAGCCCCAGCATTTT. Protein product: CASSLYRGTNQPQHF.